A single sample is the source of the 14 T cell receptor beta chains below, sequenced in a study of shared clonotypes between healthy human individuals. Repertoires were generated with immunoSEQ multiplex PCR, while TCRdb's copy carries only in-frame clones and drops some. Of more than 1.2 million clones in the sample, around 98.5% were seen once. The sequenced sample was naive CD4+ T cells sorted from blood. Described subset: CD45RA+ positively selected. The receptors were gathered from a man younger than 45 in good health.

Comments on this clone: Other DNA sequences from this sample encode an identical CDR3 as well. V and J are TRBV18 and TRBJ2-5, with D possibly called TRBD1 or TRBD2 (5 bases each). The CDR3 spans 14 residues. Germline V CDR1 and CDR2: KGHSH, LQKENI. V was cut by 2 bases and J by 4 bases, with 11 bases left in between. CDR3 coding DNA: TGTGCCAGCTCACCAGGGACGGGAAGAGAGACCCAGTACTTC. This gives the protein CASSPGTGRETQYF.

The chain uses TRBV2 and TRBJ1-1; D is uncertain. Trimming left V 7 bases short and J 1 base short, with 10 bases between. Per the germline V gene, CDR1 is SNHLY and CDR2 is FYNNEI. The CDR3 consists of 13 residues. In DNA form, the CDR3 reads TGTGCCAGCAACCAAGACTCGAACACTGAAGCTTTCTTT. As protein: CASNQDSNTEAFF. Complete variable domain (other parts from reference TRBV2 and TRBJ1-1): EPEVTQTPSHQVTQMGQEVILRCVPISNHLYFYWYRQILGQKVEFLVSFYNNEISEKSEIFDDQFSVERPDGSNFTLKIRSTKLEDSAMYFCASNQDSNTEAFFGQGTRLTVV.

Points on this clone: Other DNA sequences in this specimen translate into the identical CDR3. The V gene is TRBV7-9, the J gene TRBJ2-7, with D unclear. V shed 5 bases and J shed 4 bases, with 9 bases lying between them. There are 12 residues in the CDR3. In germline, CDR1 is SEHNR, CDR2 FQNEAQ (reference sequence). The CDR3 loop is CASSRSTYEQYF. In DNA, the CDR3 is TGTGCCAGCAGCCGATCGACATACGAGCAGTACTTC. Full variable domain (remainder filled in from reference TRBV7-9 and TRBJ2-7): DTGVSQNPRHKITKRGQNVTFRCDPISEHNRLYWYRQTLGQGPEFLTYFQNEAQLEKSRLLSDRFSAERPKGSFSTLEIQRTEQGDSAMYLCASSRSTYEQYFGPGTRLTVT.

The chain is built from TRBV6-1 and TRBJ2-2; D is undetermined. The CDR3 is made up of 12 amino acids. Germline V CDR1 and CDR2: MNHNS, SASEGT. Between the trimmed V and J ends, which lost 6 bases and 7 bases, there was a span of 9 bases. CDR3 DNA: TGTGCCAGCAGGGATCTGGTCGGGGAGCTGTTTTTT. Its translation: CASRDLVGELFF.

The chain is built from TRBV15 and TRBJ2-3; perhaps TRBD1 as D (5 bases). Germline-derived CDR1 and CDR2 are LNHNV and YYDKDF (reference sequence). The V gene lost 6 bases and the J gene lost 5 bases, with 12 bases spanning the gap. The CDR3 has 13 amino acids. In DNA form, the CDR3 reads TGTGCCACCAGTTCTCCAGGGCTAGATACGCAGTATTTT. It codes for CATSSPGLDTQYF.

This clone was recorded only once. The V call is TRBV5-6, the J call TRBJ1-3; D not resolved. The germline V gene has CDR1 SGHDT and CDR2 YYEEEE. Trimming took 0 bases from V and 0 from J, leaving 10 bases between them. The CDR3 consists of 16 residues. The CDR3 region is CASSLDPQISGNTIYF. The CDR3 DNA is TGTGCCAGCAGCTTGGATCCCCAGATCTCTGGAAACACCATATATTTT.

This rearrangement joins TRBV9 to TRBJ2-2; a weak D match, TRBD2 (5 bases). Germline CDR1 reads SGDLS; CDR2 reads YYNGEE. The CDR3 is made up of 16 amino acids. The ends were cut back, 8 bases at V and 4 bases at J, with 21 bases in the middle. CDR3 protein: CASGTGAFAGTGELFF. CDR3 nucleotide sequence: TGTGCCAGTGGAACTGGTGCCTTCGCGGGCACCGGGGAGCTGTTTTTT.

A word on this clone: Other nucleotide sequences from this sample produce the same CDR3. The J gene is TRBJ2-7, the V gene TRBV5-1; D is possibly TRBD1 (8 bases). This CDR3 spans 15 amino acids. V lost 7 bases to trimming and J lost 4 bases, with 21 bases between them. Germline V gives CDR1 SGHRS, CDR2 YFSETQ. The CDR3 is CASSSAGTGSYEQYF. CDR3 DNA: TGCGCCAGCTCCTCAGCGGGGACAGGTTCGTACGAGCAGTACTTC.

The gene calls are TRBV5-1 and TRBJ1-1, with no clear D. Deletions cut 4 bases from V and 3 bases from J, with 10 bases between. This CDR3 region has 13 residues. Germline V lookup: CDR1 SGHRS, CDR2 YFSETQ. The CDR3 region is CASSIRVDTEAFF. The CDR3 DNA reads TGCGCCAGCAGCATACGAGTGGACACTGAAGCTTTCTTT.

The chain is built from TRBV27 and TRBJ2-1, with 13 nucleotides matching TRBD2. The CDR3 covers 17 residues. Germline CDR1 reads MNHEY; CDR2 reads SMNVEV (reference sequence). J gave up 6 bases and V 6 bases, and 11 bases lay outside the gene matches. The CDR3 nucleotides read TGTGCCAGCAGATCCGACTACGGGACTAGCGGGACCAATGAGCAGTTCTTC. Its protein is CASRSDYGTSGTNEQFF.

V gene TRBV5-1 combines with J gene TRBJ2-7, with TRBD1 as a possible D gene (6 bases). CDR3 length equals 15 residues. V was pared by 5 bases and J by 0 bases, with 15 bases between. The germline gives CDR1 SGHRS, CDR2 YFSETQ. The CDR3 loop reads CASRDPGHSSYEQYF. The CDR3 bases are TGCGCCAGCAGAGACCCGGGACACAGCTCCTACGAGCAGTACTTC.

This chain connects TRBV18 to TRBJ1-1; D not resolved. V was shortened by 3 bases and J by 3 bases, with 17 bases between the two germline ends. CDR3 size: 16 residues. The germline V gene encodes CDR1 KGHSH and CDR2 LQKENI. In DNA form, the CDR3 reads TGTGCCAGCTCACCTCTCTCCCGGGTCGGGGACACTGAAGCTTTCTTT. It encodes CASSPLSRVGDTEAFF.

The chain combines TRBV15 with TRBJ2-3; D not certain. CDR3 length: 16 residues. Between the trimmed V and J ends, which lost 1 base and 3 bases, there was a span of 14 bases. The germline CDR1 and CDR2 sequences are LNHNV and YYDKDF (reference sequence). The CDR3 sequence is CATSRAPPQPTDTQYF. In DNA form, the CDR3 reads TGTGCCACCAGCAGAGCCCCCCCACAGCCTACAGATACGCAGTATTTT.

Regarding this clone: The junction departs from germline at one end; a sequencing error may be responsible. This chain uses TRBV6-5 with TRBJ2-2; TRBD2 matches at 7 bases. Germline V gene sequence: CDR1 MNHEY, CDR2 SVGAGI. This CDR3 has 15 amino acids. The CDR3 protein is CASNYLAANTGELFF. The CDR3 nucleotides are TGTGCCAGCAATTACCTAGCGGCCAACACCGGGGAGCTGTTTTTT.